This T cell receptor (beta chain) was sequenced for a study of cytomegalovirus exposure and HLA in healthy donors (dated by TCRdb to 2015 to 2018). For the study in its entirety: An earlier analysis of roughly 630 of the donors reported roughly 270 Gb of sequence data and roughly 100 million unique TCR beta sequences from about 179 million T cells. An early release that covered several hundred HLA-typed donors contained approximately 320 gigabases of sequencing data and tens of millions of unique TCR sequences. Among the roughly 390 genotyped donors, roughly 80% belonged to the genetic ancestry cluster associated with self-reported Caucasian donors. The study was designed to test whether signatures of past pathogen exposure could be identified by cataloging public T cell receptors. The T cell repertoires of around 670 subjects were profiled by immunosequencing and related to cytomegalovirus serostatus. Besides the first cohort of under 700 subjects, a separate validation cohort made up of 120 different subjects was used. The study combined high-throughput TCR immunosequencing, statistical association of individual TCRs with disease status, and machine learning to predict cytomegalovirus infection status. A later analysis re-examined previously published TCR beta repertoires from just over 650 donors and added high-resolution HLA genotyping to investigate patterns of TCR occurrence. The later analysis used no new phenotypic data to find candidate immune exposures, relying instead on TCR beta sequences and their occurrence across donors. An earlier analysis of 587 of the donors applied high-throughput TCR beta sequencing to assess whether each TCR beta V gene segment acted as functional or pseudogenic. Alongside the repertoire data, information on donor age, sex, ethnicity and CMV serostatus was compiled. A later genetic analysis took genome-wide SNP genotypes for about 65% of the roughly 670 donors and used that subset as a discovery cohort. All discovery cohort repertoires had been generated on a single sequencing platform. HLA typing covered class I and class II loci at four-digit resolution. The number of donors typed differed by locus, with 629-630 for A, B, C, DRB1 and DQB1, 522 for DQA1, 600 to 610 for DPA1, and approximately 470 for DPB1. Several DR-DQ haplotypes were handled as single units for association and clustering because linkage in the cohort was strong. On average, around 230,000 unique TCR beta nucleotide sequences were sequenced per donor among about 400 genotyped donors of the cohort, with 15% to 20% of those sequences being non-productive.

What the work shows at the level of the full study, not this receptor alone: A later genetic analysis reported fewer N-insertions in productive TCRs among donors in an Asian-associated ancestry cluster than the roughly 720-donor mean. In a later analysis, TCR association rates were found to vary across HLA loci, with the most associated TCRs seen for DRB1 alleles and the fewest for HLA-C alleles. A later analysis found that HLA-associated TCR beta chains were more clonally expanded and had lower generation probabilities than equally common non-associated chains. Only TCR beta chains were sequenced in this cohort, and the absence of alpha or paired-chain data limited detectable features. Linkage disequilibrium might explain the correlated functional status among segregating V segments, but an unknown experimental factor could not be ruled out. In a later analysis, some 17,000 TCR beta sequences were associated with specific HLA alleles at a false discovery rate of 0.05. A later analysis found that most CMV-associated TCR beta chains appeared HLA-restricted, with HLA associations seemingly driven largely by CMV exposure. Broadly in line with IMGT annotations, most TCR beta V segments showed up in productive rearrangements about 87% or about 30% of the time in an earlier analysis of several hundred of the donors. Some IMGT-functional V segments, including TRBV6-2 and TRBV6-3, could not be told apart with the 87-base-pair reads, so those segments were excluded. Presence/absence analyses assumed roughly uniform sequencing depth across donors, an assumption that may not hold. The study gave a list of 150 to 200 TCR beta chains associated with cytomegalovirus. In vitro tests confirmed that a few of the cytomegalovirus-associated TCR beta chains recognize cytomegalovirus antigens. Cytomegalovirus status was reported to be diagnosed by the classifier with high specificity and sensitivity in both the original and validation cohorts. V-gene and J-gene trimming of TCR beta chains was associated with a missense DCLRE1C variant in a later genetic analysis, and the association was replicated in an independent cohort. HLA typing was unavailable for some donors at each locus, so association tests used only the typed subset. The authors suggested that the approach could potentially be generalized to other disease states and immunological phenotypes. Several of the top co-occurrence clusters appeared to be linked to parvovirus B19, influenza, CMV and Epstein-Barr virus, according to a later analysis. When HLA alleles, especially DR and DQ, strongly co-occurred, TCR associations were difficult to assign to individual alleles. A further reported finding was that TCR beta sequences accurately predicted the HLA-A and HLA-B alleles for most subjects in the first cohort. Most TCR sequences were seen in very few donors, while some public TCRs were found in many individuals. The only immune exposure information available for the cohort was CMV serostatus. The earlier analysis of approximately 560 of the donors excluded approximately 15 rarely observed V segments, including chromosome 9 orphons, because counts were too low. A group of highly shared sequence variants was considered likely to be a technical artifact of the sequencing pipeline.

The cysteine opens and the phenylalanine closes a CDR3 of 16 amino acids. Only the CDR3 region is kept as DNA, spanning 48 bases read in frame from base 1. V is shortened by 0 bases, J by 2 bases, and the region joining them spans 14 bases. Via the germline V gene, CDR1 is SGHRS and CDR2 YFSETQ. A word on this clone: Its binding antigen is unknown. There are no base qualities to consult, and no much larger clone falls within one base.

Receptor amplification or capture employed the immunoSEQ multiplex PCR assay. For the multiplex PCR, a mixture combining 60 forward primers for TCR Vbeta segments and 13 reverse primers for TCR Jbeta segments was used. Amplification of the CDR3 region of rearranged TCR beta genes was performed with a multiplex PCR assay on genomic DNA. Amplified TCR beta libraries were sequenced as 87-base-pair reads on the Illumina HiSeq System. In the original analysis: A later analysis counted some 80 million unique TCR beta chains across the 670 or so repertoires, and around 12 million of these chains were shared by at least two donors. Raw reads were error-corrected and collapsed into unique sequences by a nearest-neighbor algorithm in which closely related sequences were merged to remove PCR and sequencing errors. CDR3 sequences were aligned to IMGT reference sequences to assign V, D and J gene segments. For a sequence to be retained, a match of at least six nucleotides was required to both a V gene segment and a J gene segment. A rearrangement was called productive if the CDR3 had no stop codons and remained in frame with V and J, and every other rearrangement was called non-productive. Following IMGT convention, CDR3 was defined as the stretch from the second conserved V-encoded cysteine to the conserved J-encoded phenylalanine. The earlier analysis of roughly 590 of the donors excluded sequences that lacked an unambiguous match to a single V gene segment. An earlier analysis of some 610 of the donors called V segments functional above 56.7% productive rearrangements and segregating when the between-donor standard deviation exceeded 5%. A statistical classification framework was developed to diagnose cytomegalovirus status using the catalog of TCR beta chain sequences. In a later analysis, TCR nucleotide sequences were compared against IMGT/GENE-DB human TR gene sequences so that V and J genes could be assigned. Using the TCRdist pipeline, a later analysis assigned CDR3 sequences along with most-parsimonious VDJ recombination scenarios. In a later analysis, each TCR beta chain was defined by its CDR3 amino acid sequence together with its V-gene family, and reads lacking a unique V-gene family were excluded. A later analysis removed roughly 590 highly shared, low-generation-probability nucleotide sequences to deal with suspected cross-contamination and a sequencing artifact. A later analysis calculated a clonal expansion index for each public chain from normalized within-repertoire ranks of inferred template counts. Generation probabilities in a later analysis came from a VDJ recombination model fitted to out-of-frame rearrangements, and those results were checked against IGoR. Hypergeometric tests were used in a later analysis to score TCR-TCR, TCR-HLA and TCR-CMV co-occurrence, with a repertoire-size bias correction applied to the TCR pairs. False discovery rates were estimated in a later analysis by permuting HLA or CMV assignments 20 times. In a later analysis, co-occurring TCRs were grouped with DBSCAN, and TCRdist sequence similarity was added when clustering was performed within HLA-allele-positive subsets. Repertoires with fewer than 30,000 or more than 120,000 public chains, plus five repertoires with anomalous nucleotide sharing, were excluded from co-occurrence clustering. TCRdb mirrors the immuneACCESS table, restricted to in-frame sequences. Some clones are absent from its copies; in checked studies, under half trace to an unresolved V gene, and the reason for the others is unknown. Clone size and the V and J calls come from that table; the DNA yielded D and trimming. The sample table records 150,000 to 180,000 clones; 80% of these occur just once. Of the sample, 9.5% to 15% is held by the ten largest clones.

The cohort was made up of several hundred healthy bone marrow donors. At the time of sampling, all cohort members were nominally healthy, though unrecorded immune exposures were likely present. The donor tested CMV seropositive, placing the donor among the 250 to 350 seropositive members of the cohort. Every donor gave a peripheral blood sample, and the peripheral blood mononuclear cells from that sample were used for TCR beta sequencing. The Qiagen DNeasy Blood Extraction Kit was used to extract genomic DNA from the blood cell samples. The rearrangement joined TRBV5-1 to TRBJ1-1, with a tentative D gene TRBD1 over 6 matching bases. The sequence derives from a young man in good health and CMV-seropositive. Sequencing was performed on PBMCs. CDR3 protein: CASSLVPGERNTEAFF. The nucleotide sequence is TGCGCCAGCAGCTTGGTCCCAGGGGAGAGAAACACTGAAGCTTTCTTT. With the rest looked up from the reference TRBV5-1 and TRBJ1-1 genes rather than sequenced, the full variable domain is KAGVTQTPRYLIKTRGQQVTLSCSPISGHRSVSWYQQTPGQGLQFLFEYFSETQRNKGNFPGRFSGRQFSNSRSEMNVSTLELGDSALYLCASSLVPGERNTEAFFGQGTRLTVV.